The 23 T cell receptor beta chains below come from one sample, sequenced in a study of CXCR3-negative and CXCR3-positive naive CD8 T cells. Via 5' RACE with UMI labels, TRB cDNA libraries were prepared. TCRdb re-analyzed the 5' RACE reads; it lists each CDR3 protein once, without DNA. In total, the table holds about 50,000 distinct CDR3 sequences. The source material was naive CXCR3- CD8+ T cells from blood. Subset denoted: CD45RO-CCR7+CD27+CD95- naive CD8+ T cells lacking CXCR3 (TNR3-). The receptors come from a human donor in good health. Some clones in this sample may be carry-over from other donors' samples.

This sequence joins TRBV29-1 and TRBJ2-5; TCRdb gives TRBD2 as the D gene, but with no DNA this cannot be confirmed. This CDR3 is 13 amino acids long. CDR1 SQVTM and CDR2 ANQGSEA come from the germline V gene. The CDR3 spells CSVSQGPQETQYF.

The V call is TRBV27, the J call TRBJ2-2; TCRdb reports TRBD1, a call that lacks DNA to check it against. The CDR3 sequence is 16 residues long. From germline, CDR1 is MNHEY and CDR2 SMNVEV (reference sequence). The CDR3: CASSFRTGSNTGELFF.

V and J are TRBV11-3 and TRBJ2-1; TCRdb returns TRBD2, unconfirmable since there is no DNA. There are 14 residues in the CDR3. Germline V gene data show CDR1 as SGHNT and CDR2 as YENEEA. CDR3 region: CASSLREAYNEQFF.

The CDR3 loop is CASSPIGAGELFF. V gene TRBV18 combines with J gene TRBJ2-2. This CDR3 spans 13 amino acids. CDR1 and CDR2 (germline): KGHSH, LQKENI.

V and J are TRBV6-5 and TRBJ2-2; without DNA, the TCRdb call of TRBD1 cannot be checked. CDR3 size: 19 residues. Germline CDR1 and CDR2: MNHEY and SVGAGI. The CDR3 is CASSYSRIREGTNTVELFF.

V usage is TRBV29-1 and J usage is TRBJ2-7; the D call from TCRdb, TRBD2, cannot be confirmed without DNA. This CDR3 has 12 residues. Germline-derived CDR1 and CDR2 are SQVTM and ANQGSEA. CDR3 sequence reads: CSALAGAYEQYF.

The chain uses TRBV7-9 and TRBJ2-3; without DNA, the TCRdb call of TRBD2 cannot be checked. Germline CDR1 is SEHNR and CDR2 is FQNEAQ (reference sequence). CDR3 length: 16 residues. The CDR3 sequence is CASSLLAGISTDTQYF.

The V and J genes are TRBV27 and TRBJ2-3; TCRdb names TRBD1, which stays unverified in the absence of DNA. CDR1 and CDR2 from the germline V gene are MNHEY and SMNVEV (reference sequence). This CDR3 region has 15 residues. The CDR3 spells CATLSGGALVHTQYF.

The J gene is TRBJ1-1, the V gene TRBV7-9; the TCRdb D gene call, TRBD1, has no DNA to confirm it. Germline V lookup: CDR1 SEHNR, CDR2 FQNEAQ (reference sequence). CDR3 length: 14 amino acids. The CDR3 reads CASSFPTGLPEAFF. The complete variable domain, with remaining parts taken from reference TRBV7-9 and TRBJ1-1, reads DTGVSQNPRHKITKRGQNVTFRCDPISEHNRLYWYRQTLGQGPEFLTYFQNEAQLEKSRLLSDRFSAERPKGSFSTLEIQRTEQGDSAMYLCASSFPTGLPEAFFGQGTRLTVV.

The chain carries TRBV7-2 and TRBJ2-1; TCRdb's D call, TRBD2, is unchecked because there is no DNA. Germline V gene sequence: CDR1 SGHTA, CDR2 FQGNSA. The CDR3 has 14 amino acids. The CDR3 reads CASETSGGQAEQFF. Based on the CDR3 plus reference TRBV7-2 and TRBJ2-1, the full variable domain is GAGVSQSPSNKVTEKGKDVELRCDPISGHTALYWYRQSLGQGLEFLIYFQGNSAPDKSGLPSDRFSAERTGGSVSTLTIQRTQQEDSAVYLCASETSGGQAEQFFGPGTRLTVL.

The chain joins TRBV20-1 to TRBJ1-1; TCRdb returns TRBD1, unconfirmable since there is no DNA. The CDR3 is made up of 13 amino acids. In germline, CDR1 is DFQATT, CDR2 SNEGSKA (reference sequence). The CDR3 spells CSATQGSNTEAFF.

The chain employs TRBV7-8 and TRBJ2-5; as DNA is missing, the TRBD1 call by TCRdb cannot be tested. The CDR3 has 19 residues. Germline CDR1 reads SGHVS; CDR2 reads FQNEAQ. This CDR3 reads CASSLAWDGGRGVGETQYF.

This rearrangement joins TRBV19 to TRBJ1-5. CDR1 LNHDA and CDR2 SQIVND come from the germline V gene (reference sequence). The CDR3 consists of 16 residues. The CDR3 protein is CASISTGILDDQPQHF.

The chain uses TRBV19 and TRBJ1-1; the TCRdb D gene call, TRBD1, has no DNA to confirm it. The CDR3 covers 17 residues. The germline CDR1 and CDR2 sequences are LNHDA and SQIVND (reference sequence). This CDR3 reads CASSPKPGQGPNTEAFF.

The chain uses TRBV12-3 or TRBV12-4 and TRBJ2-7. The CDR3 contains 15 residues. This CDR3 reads CASSRPVGVFYEQYF.

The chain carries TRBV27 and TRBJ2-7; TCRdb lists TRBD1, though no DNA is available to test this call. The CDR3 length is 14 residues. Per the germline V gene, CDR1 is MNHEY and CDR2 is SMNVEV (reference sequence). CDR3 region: CASSLMGQTYEQYF.

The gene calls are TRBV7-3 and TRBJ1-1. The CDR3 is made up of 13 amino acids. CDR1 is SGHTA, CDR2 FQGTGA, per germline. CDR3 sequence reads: CASRVNTVTEAFF. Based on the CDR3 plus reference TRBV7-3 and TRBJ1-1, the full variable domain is GAGVSQTPSNKVTEKGKYVELRCDPISGHTALYWYRQSLGQGPEFLIYFQGTGAADDSGLPNDRFFAVRPEGSVSTLKIQRTERGDSAVYLCASRVNTVTEAFFGQGTRLTVV.

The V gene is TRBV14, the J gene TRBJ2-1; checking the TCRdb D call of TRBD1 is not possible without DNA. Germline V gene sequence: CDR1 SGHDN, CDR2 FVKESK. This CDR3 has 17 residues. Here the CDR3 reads CASSLLTGGASYNEQFF.

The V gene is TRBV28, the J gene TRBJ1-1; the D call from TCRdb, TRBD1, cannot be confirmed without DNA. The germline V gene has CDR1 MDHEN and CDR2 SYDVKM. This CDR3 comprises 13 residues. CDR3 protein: CASSFRGHTEAFF.

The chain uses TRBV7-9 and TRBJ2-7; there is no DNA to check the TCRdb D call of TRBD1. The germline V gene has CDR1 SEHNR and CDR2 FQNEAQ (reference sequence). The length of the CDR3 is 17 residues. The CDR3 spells CASSLPLKGGPSYEQYF.

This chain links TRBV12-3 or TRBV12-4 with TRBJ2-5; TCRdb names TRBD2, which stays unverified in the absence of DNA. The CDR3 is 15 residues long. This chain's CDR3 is CASSLVGLLGETQYF.

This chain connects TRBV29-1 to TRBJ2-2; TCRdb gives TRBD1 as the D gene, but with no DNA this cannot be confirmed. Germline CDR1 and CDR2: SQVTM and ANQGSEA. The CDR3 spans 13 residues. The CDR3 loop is CSDAQGSTGELFF.

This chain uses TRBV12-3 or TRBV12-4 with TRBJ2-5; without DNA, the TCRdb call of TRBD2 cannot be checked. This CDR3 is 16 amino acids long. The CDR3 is CASSLSGLADQETQYF.